Each of the 18 T cell receptor beta chains below was sequenced from the same sample in a study of OX40 agonist ivuxolimab in advanced cancers. The repertoire was sequenced with immunoSEQ multiplex PCR; TCRdb's copy has only in-frame clones and lacks some. The table shows more than 65,000 clones, with around 91% occurring only once. Sequences were derived from CD4+ or CD8+ T cells sorted from blood, sampled in a trial of the OX40 agonist ivuxolimab. All receptors come from an adult with an advanced solid tumor such as melanoma, head and neck, liver or kidney cancer.

The chain joins TRBV6-5 to TRBJ2-7, with D maybe TRBD2 (5 bases). CDR1 and CDR2 from the germline V gene are MNHEY and SVGAGI. Trimming cost V 7 bases and J 4 bases, with 11 bases left between them. CDR3 length equals 12 residues. The CDR3 bases are TGTGCCAGCACCGAACTAGGGTACGAGCAGTACTTC. Translation: CASTELGYEQYF.

The genes are TRBV6-5 and TRBJ2-2; either TRBD1 or TRBD2 may supply D (5 bases each). V was shortened by 6 bases and J by 0 bases, with 11 bases between the two germline ends. Germline loops: CDR1 MNHEY, CDR2 SVGAGI. CDR3 length: 15 amino acids. Written as DNA, the CDR3 is TGTGCCAGCAGAACTGGGACCGCGAACACCGGGGAGCTGTTTTTT. Protein sequence: CASRTGTANTGELFF.

V usage is TRBV6-4 and J usage is TRBJ2-2; 7 nucleotides line up with TRBD2. Trimming took 5 bases from V and 1 from J; bases not matched to a gene: 7. CDR3 length: 16 amino acids. Looked up from germline, CDR1 is MRHNA and CDR2 is SNTAGT. CDR3 residues: CASSHYPGGNTGELFF. The CDR3 DNA sequence: TGTGCCAGCAGTCACTATCCGGGGGGGAACACCGGGGAGCTGTTTTTT.

This clone has a single count. The chain joins TRBV27 to TRBJ2-7, with D uncertain. The CDR3 runs 13 residues. Germline values: CDR1 MNHEY, CDR2 SMNVEV (reference sequence). V lost 3 bases and J lost 1, with 7 bases in between. CDR3 sequence: CASSLVGSYEQYF. Here the CDR3 DNA reads TGTGCCAGCAGTTTGGTCGGATCCTACGAGCAGTACTTC.

The V call is TRBV19, the J call TRBJ1-5; D remains ambiguous. V was shortened by 4 bases and J by 2 bases, with 12 bases between the two germline ends. Germline V gene sequence: CDR1 LNHDA, CDR2 SQIVND (reference sequence). The CDR3 runs to 15 residues. Here the CDR3 reads CASSTSSGRNQPQHF. The CDR3 DNA is TGTGCCAGTAGTACCTCCAGCGGACGCAATCAGCCCCAGCATTTT.

V is TRBV7-2 and J is TRBJ1-1; 9 bases are shared with TRBD1. Losses at the gene ends were 0 bases for V and 3 bases for J; bases not matched to a gene: 2. The CDR3 length is 15 residues. Looked up from germline, CDR1 is SGHTA and CDR2 is FQGNSA. CDR3 loop: CASSLADRGYTEAFF. The DNA of the CDR3 is TGTGCCAGCAGCTTAGCCGACAGGGGGTACACTGAAGCTTTCTTT.

The chain has TRBV2 and TRBJ2-5; 7 bases match TRBD1. This CDR3 spans 15 amino acids. V was pared by 6 bases and J by 2 bases, with 9 bases of the junction left unmatched. CDR1 is SNHLY, CDR2 FYNNEI, per germline. CDR3 nucleotides: TGTGCCAGCAGGAGGGGAACGGGACAGCAAGAGACCCAGTACTTC. Protein product: CASRRGTGQQETQYF.

Only a few counts were recorded for this clone. The chain couples TRBV30 to TRBJ1-1; 10 bases line up with TRBD1. Trimming at V came to 4 bases and at J to 4 bases, leaving 6 bases not matched to a gene. This CDR3 region has 14 residues. Per the germline V gene, CDR1 is GTSNPN and CDR2 is SVGIG (reference sequence). In DNA form, the CDR3 reads TGTGCCTGGACAAAGCGGACAGGGGGCACTGAAGCTTTCTTT. This codes for CAWTKRTGGTEAFF.

The table lists this clone with a count of one. The rearrangement uses TRBV13 and TRBJ2-1, with a weak D call TRBD2 (5 bases). The CDR3 length is 16 residues. Germline V gene data show CDR1 as PRHDT and CDR2 as FYEKMQ (reference sequence). Trimming removed 5 bases at V and 8 bases at J, with 22 bases between. The CDR3 loop reads CASSPPTGLGKHEQFF. As DNA, the CDR3 is TGTGCCAGCAGCCCTCCGACGGGGTTAGGCAAGCATGAGCAGTTCTTC.

The V call is TRBV9, the J call TRBJ1-1; D is undetermined. V lost 4 bases to trimming and J lost 0 bases, with 19 bases between them. Germline V gene data show CDR1 as SGDLS and CDR2 as YYNGEE. There are 17 residues in the CDR3. The chain's CDR3 is CASSPRRGGEMNTEAFF. The DNA of the CDR3 is TGTGCCAGCAGCCCGCGGCGCGGTGGCGAAATGAACACTGAAGCTTTCTTT.

V and J are TRBV18 and TRBJ2-7, with 15 bases aligning to TRBD2. Trimming cost V 2 bases and J 4 bases; bases outside gene matches: 3. The CDR3 is 16 residues long. Germline CDR1 KGHSH, CDR2 LQKENI. The CDR3 sequence is CASSPAGLAGGYEQYF. Written as DNA, the CDR3 is TGTGCCAGCTCACCAGCGGGACTAGCGGGAGGTTACGAGCAGTACTTC. Full variable domain (missing parts from reference TRBV18 and TRBJ2-7): NAGVMQNPRHLVRRRGQEARLRCSPMKGHSHVYWYRQLPEEGLKFMVYLQKENIIDESGMPKERFSAEFPKEGPSILRIQQVVRGDSAAYFCASSPAGLAGGYEQYFGPGTRLTVT.

Notes on this clone: The sample contains more than one DNA sequence encoding this CDR3. The chain combines TRBV12-5 with TRBJ2-7, with a possible D match to TRBD1 (5 bases). CDR3 length equals 13 residues. The V gene lost 2 bases and the J gene lost 0 bases, with 5 bases spanning the gap. Germline CDR1 reads LGHNT; CDR2 reads FRNRAP. The CDR3 DNA reads TGTGCTAGTGGTTTGACAGGCTCCTACGAGCAGTACTTC. Protein sequence: CASGLTGSYEQYF.

This chain connects TRBV11-3 to TRBJ2-2, with TRBD2 identical over 7 bases. Trimming took 1 base from V and 6 from J; bases not matched to a gene: 8. The CDR3 sequence is 16 residues long. The germline V gene has CDR1 SGHNT and CDR2 YENEEA. The CDR3 sequence is CASSLGRDYLSGELFF. CDR3 coding DNA: TGTGCCAGCAGCTTAGGGCGGGACTACCTATCCGGGGAGCTGTTTTTT.

The chain couples TRBV5-6 to TRBJ2-1; TRBD2 aligns across 9 bases. CDR1 is SGHDT and CDR2 is YYEEEE in the germline V gene. The CDR3 runs 17 residues. V lost 0 bases and J lost 2; bases outside the gene matches: 6. CDR3 in DNA: TGTGCCAGCAGCTTGGTTGTAGCGGGAGTCGCCTACAATGAGCAGTTCTTC. Its protein product is CASSLVVAGVAYNEQFF.

The V gene is TRBV5-1, the J gene TRBJ2-7; 10 bases line up with TRBD2. The CDR3 consists of 15 residues. Looked up from germline, CDR1 is SGHRS and CDR2 is YFSETQ. J was trimmed by 3 bases and V by 1 base; bases with no gene match: 4. This CDR3 is CASSLIGTSDYEQYF. The CDR3 DNA is TGCGCCAGCAGCTTGATTGGGACTAGCGACTACGAGCAGTACTTC.

The chain has TRBV29-1 and TRBJ2-4, with 13 bases matching TRBD2. Germline V gene lookup returns CDR1 SQVTM and CDR2 ANQGSEA. This CDR3 is 16 amino acids long. V was clipped by 6 bases and J by 5 bases; unmatched bases: 10. The CDR3 region has the DNA TGCAGCGTCAGGACTAGCGGGAGTTATTGGGAAAACATTCAGTACTTC. Translating gives CSVRTSGSYWENIQYF. The full variable domain, rest sourced from reference TRBV29-1 and TRBJ2-4, is SAVISQKPSRDICQRGTSLTIQCQVDSQVTMMFWYRQQPGQSLTLIATANQGSEATYESGFVIDKFPISRPNLTFSTLTVSNMSPEDSSIYLCSVRTSGSYWENIQYFGAGTRLSVL.

V and J are TRBV14 and TRBJ2-7; D unresolved. V lost 0 bases and J 3 bases, leaving 12 bases between the germline ends. CDR1 is SGHDN and CDR2 is FVKESK in the germline V gene. The CDR3 is 15 amino acids. CDR3 residues: CASSQDLGGNYEQYF. CDR3 sequence (DNA): TGTGCCAGCAGCCAAGATTTAGGCGGAAACTACGAGCAGTACTTC.

The V and J genes are TRBV19 and TRBJ2-6; 9 bases agree with TRBD1. The V gene's germline CDR1 is LNHDA and CDR2 SQIVND (reference sequence). The V gene end was trimmed by 5 bases and the J gene end by 0 bases; junction bases not matched to a gene: 8. The CDR3 is 18 residues long. For the CDR3, the DNA is TGTGCCAGTAGTGGGACAGGGCGAACCTTCTCTGGGGCCAACGTCCTGACTTTC. The encoded protein is CASSGTGRTFSGANVLTF.